These 18 T cell receptor beta chains were sequenced from one sample in a study of blood T cell repertoires in COVID-19. TCRdb's copy holds only in-frame clones and misses some; the assay was immunoSEQ multiplex PCR. This table holds roughly 130,000 clones, roughly 83% found once. Material for sequencing was peripheral blood. The origin of the receptors is a woman younger than 45 who had recovered from COVID-19.

The chain has TRBV19 and TRBJ1-2; maybe TRBD1 (5 bases). The CDR3 runs to 12 residues. Between the trimmed V and J ends, which lost 10 bases and 6 bases, there was a span of 15 bases. Per the germline V gene, CDR1 is LNHDA and CDR2 is SQIVND (reference sequence). CDR3 sequence reads: CATSWGLNGYTF. CDR3 nucleotides: TGTGCCACCAGCTGGGGCCTTAATGGCTACACCTTC.

The chain carries TRBV3-1 (or the pseudogene TRBV3-2) and TRBJ2-7, with 7 positions matching TRBD2. CDR3 length: 12 amino acids. CDR1 is LGHDT and CDR2 is YNNKEL in the germline V gene (reference sequence). After removal of 6 bases from V and 9 bases from J, the junction contained 8 bases not matched to a gene. CDR3 in DNA: TGTGCCAGCAGACTTGGGCGGGGGAGGCAGTACTTC. Its protein product is CASRLGRGRQYF.

The chain has TRBV11-3 and TRBJ2-1; 11 positions agree with TRBD2. The germline CDR1 and CDR2 sequences are SGHNT and YENEEA. The CDR3 sequence is 17 residues long. V shed 5 bases, J shed 7 bases, and the junction held 13 bases outside the gene matches. The CDR3 bases are TGTGCCAGCAGCCTCTTCGGGACTAGCGGATCCGGGAATGAGCAGTTCTTC. Its translation is CASSLFGTSGSGNEQFF.

V is TRBV2 and J is TRBJ1-1; tentative D call: TRBD1 (5 bases). Trimming shortened V by 8 bases and J by 1 base, and 20 bases separated the two germline ends. Germline V gene data show CDR1 as SNHLY and CDR2 as FYNNEI. The CDR3 covers 16 residues. CDR3 sequence: CASGKGSNQGNTEAFF. The DNA for the CDR3 is TGTGCCAGCGGGAAAGGCTCAAATCAGGGGAACACTGAAGCTTTCTTT.

The table lists this clone with a count of one. V is TRBV19 and J is TRBJ2-1, with D tentatively TRBD1 (6 bases). V gave up 5 bases and J gave up 4 bases, with 9 bases separating them. This CDR3 is 13 amino acids long. Looked up from germline, CDR1 is LNHDA and CDR2 is SQIVND (reference sequence). CDR3 region: CASSETGYNEQFF. CDR3 bases: TGTGCCAGTAGTGAGACAGGTTACAATGAGCAGTTCTTC.

This clone showed up just once. The chain combines TRBV18 with TRBJ1-5, with 8 bases fitting TRBD1. Germline CDR1 and CDR2: KGHSH and LQKENI. The V gene end was trimmed by 2 bases and the J gene end by 8 bases; junction bases not matched to a gene: 5. This CDR3 is 14 amino acids long. The CDR3 sequence: CASSPDRGVEPQHF. The CDR3 region has the DNA TGTGCCAGCTCACCAGACAGGGGAGTTGAGCCCCAGCATTTT.

The chain combines TRBV12-5 with TRBJ2-3, with TRBD2 matching over 16 bases. Germline V CDR1 and CDR2: LGHNT, FRNRAP. J gave up 4 bases and V 6 bases, and 7 bases lay outside the gene matches. The CDR3 spans 17 residues. The DNA for the CDR3 is TGTGCTAGTGGCCTCTCGGGACTAGCGGGAGGGGCAGATACGCAGTATTTT. This codes for CASGLSGLAGGADTQYF.

V usage is TRBV19 and J usage is TRBJ1-5; D call uncertain. CDR3 size: 12 residues. Germline assignment: CDR1 LNHDA and CDR2 SQIVND (reference sequence). V gave up 6 bases and J gave up 1 base, with 4 bases separating them. Here the CDR3 reads CASRLSNQPQHF. CDR3 nucleotides: TGTGCCAGTAGATTAAGCAATCAGCCCCAGCATTTT.

The CDR3 here is CASSIDLRGSYTF. CDR3 bases: TGTGCCAGTAGTATAGATCTAAGGGGGAGCTACACCTTC. This chain links TRBV19 with TRBJ1-2, with a tentative D call TRBD1 (6 bases). There are 13 residues in the CDR3. The germline V gene encodes CDR1 LNHDA and CDR2 SQIVND (reference sequence). V was pared by 0 bases and J by 9 bases, with 11 bases between.

This clone appeared a few times. The chain has TRBV28 and TRBJ1-2, with TRBD1 matching over 10 bases. J was trimmed by 1 base and V by 11 bases; bases with no gene match: 4. The CDR3 runs 13 residues. Germline loops: CDR1 MDHEN, CDR2 SYDVKM. The CDR3 loop is CAHRDRGNYGYTF. For the CDR3, the DNA is TGTGCCCACAGGGACAGGGGTAACTATGGCTACACCTTC.

The CDR3 region is CASTLTGGGGYEQYF. Here the CDR3 DNA reads TGTGCCAGCACCCTAACAGGGGGTGGCGGCTACGAGCAGTACTTC. This chain joins TRBV3-1 (or the pseudogene TRBV3-2) and TRBJ2-7; TRBD1 aligns across 8 bases. Germline CDR1 LGHDT, CDR2 YNNKEL (reference sequence). Trimming removed 7 bases from V and 3 bases from J; junction bases left unmatched: 11. The CDR3 has 15 amino acids.

This clone was counted ten times or more. The chain employs TRBV7-9 and TRBJ1-1; the D gene is possibly TRBD1 (6 bases). CDR1 SEHNR and CDR2 FQNEAQ come from the germline V gene (reference sequence). V was clipped by 6 bases and J by 5 bases, with 19 bases between them. This CDR3 region has 15 residues. CDR3 coding DNA: TGTGCCAGCAGTAAACGCGACAGGTTGGGGACTGAAGCTTTCTTT. Its translation: CASSKRDRLGTEAFF.

V usage is TRBV29-1 and J usage is TRBJ2-5, with 7 bases that match TRBD1. V lost 3 bases to trimming and J lost 2 bases; unmatched junction nucleotides: 6. This CDR3 contains 14 residues. In germline, CDR1 is SQVTM, CDR2 ANQGSEA. The CDR3 region is CSVESGQQQETQYF. The CDR3 nucleotides read TGCAGCGTTGAGTCGGGACAGCAACAAGAGACCCAGTACTTC.

The rearrangement uses TRBV19 and TRBJ1-6, with D uncertain. Trimming pared 9 bases from V and 9 bases from J, leaving 18 bases between. Germline V gene sequence: CDR1 LNHDA, CDR2 SQIVND (reference sequence). The CDR3 runs 14 residues. Here the CDR3 reads CASTVGGSGSPLHF. In DNA form, the CDR3 reads TGTGCCAGCACAGTGGGAGGGAGCGGTTCACCCCTCCACTTT.

The rearrangement joins TRBV30 to TRBJ2-7; 14 nucleotides line up with TRBD2. Germline V gives CDR1 GTSNPN, CDR2 SVGIG (reference sequence). The CDR3 consists of 14 residues. The CDR3 is CALGLAGADDEQYF. The CDR3 region has the DNA TGTGCTTTGGGACTAGCGGGAGCTGACGACGAGCAGTACTTC. The full variable domain, completed using reference TRBV30 and TRBJ2-7, is SQTIHQWPATLVQPVGSPLSLECTVEGTSNPNLYWYRQAAGRGLQLLFYSVGIGQISSEVPQNLSASRPQDRQFILSSKKLLLSDSGFYLCALGLAGADDEQYFGPGTRLTVT.

The gene calls are TRBV7-3 and TRBJ2-2; 13 nucleotides align to TRBD2. J gave up 7 bases and V 4 bases, and 6 bases lay outside the gene matches. In germline, CDR1 is SGHTA, CDR2 FQGTGA. The CDR3 length is 16 residues. The CDR3 sequence: CASSSSGTSGVGELFF. As DNA, the CDR3 is TGTGCCAGCAGCTCCTCGGGGACTAGCGGGGTCGGGGAGCTGTTTTTT.

J is TRBJ2-1 and V is TRBV19; 8 bases are shared with TRBD2. J lost 2 bases, V lost 3 bases, and 3 bases had no gene match. Germline CDR1 and CDR2: LNHDA and SQIVND (reference sequence). The CDR3 consists of 15 residues. The CDR3 sequence: CASSIGGGTYNEQFF. DNA of the CDR3: TGTGCCAGTAGTATCGGCGGGGGGACCTACAATGAGCAGTTCTTC.

This clone was seen only once. This chain joins TRBV6-1 and TRBJ2-7; TRBD1 matches at 8 bases. The trim removed 4 bases at V and 5 bases at J, leaving 13 bases unmatched. The CDR3 spans 16 residues. CDR1 is MNHNS, CDR2 SASEGT, per germline. CDR3: CASSAGDRTPTDEQYF. CDR3 DNA sequence: TGTGCCAGCAGTGCAGGGGACAGGACTCCTACGGACGAGCAGTACTTC.